This paragraph reports one T cell receptor (beta chain). The target antigen is unknown. The method was immunoSEQ multiplex PCR; TCRdb's version includes in-frame clones alone and lacks a portion of them. The sample lists more than 55,000 clones, about nine tenths occurring once. Unexposed donor CD4+ T cells date from about 2011-2018, before the COVID-19 pandemic. This sample was included in a study of CD4 T cells in relation to SARS-CoV-2 and coronaviruses. Across the whole study: Shared crossreactive spike epitopes were mapped to their HLA restriction.

The V and J ends lost 2 bases and 5 bases, in that order; junction bases with no gene match: 5. The germline CDR1 and CDR2 sequences are SEHNR and FQNEAQ (reference sequence). The CDR3 sequence is 16 residues long. Study-level points and caveats: No crossreactivity against non-spike viral proteins was tested here. No donor gave both pre-pandemic and post-infection samples.

The clonotype originates from a human donor in good health. The rearrangement links TRBV7-9 to TRBJ2-2; 10 bases agree with TRBD2. Sample: memory CD4+ T cells from PBMCs. CDR3 sequence: CASSLPSGSSTGELFF. The CDR3 nucleotides are TGTGCCAGCAGCTTACCTAGCGGGAGTTCTACCGGGGAGCTGTTTTTT.